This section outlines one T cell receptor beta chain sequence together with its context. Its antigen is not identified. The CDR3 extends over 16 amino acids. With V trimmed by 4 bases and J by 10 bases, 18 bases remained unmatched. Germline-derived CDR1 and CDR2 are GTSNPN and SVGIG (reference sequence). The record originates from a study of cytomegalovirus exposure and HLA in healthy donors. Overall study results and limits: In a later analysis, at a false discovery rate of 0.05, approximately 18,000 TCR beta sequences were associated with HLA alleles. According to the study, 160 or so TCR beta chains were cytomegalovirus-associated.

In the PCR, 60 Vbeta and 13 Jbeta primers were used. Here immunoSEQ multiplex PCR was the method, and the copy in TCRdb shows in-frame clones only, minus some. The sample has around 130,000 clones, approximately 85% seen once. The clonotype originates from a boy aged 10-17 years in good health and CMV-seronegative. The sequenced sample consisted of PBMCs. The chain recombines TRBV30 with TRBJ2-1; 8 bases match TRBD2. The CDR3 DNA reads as TGTGCCTGGAAGGCGAAAAATAGCGGGATAGCGGGCGAGCAGTTCTTC. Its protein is CAWKAKNSGIAGEQFF.